The 22 T cell receptor beta chains given below trace back to one sample, sequenced in a study of T-cell reconstitution after alpha-beta-depleted transplantation in children. As it was prepared, the TCRbeta library received unique molecular identifiers. In TCRdb, the PCR reads were re-called with MiXCR into one record per CDR3 protein. Of fewer than 550,000 distinct CDR3 sequences listed, 10% are singletons. Sequencing was performed on PBMCs, taken before TCRalphabeta/CD19-depleted stem cell transplant. Every receptor here comes from a child aged 2 to 9 with inherited bone marrow failure, due to receive a stem cell transplant.

The rearrangement joins TRBV20-1 to TRBJ2-6; D tentatively reads TRBD1 or TRBD2 (5 bases each). Germline V lookup: CDR1 DFQATT, CDR2 SNEGSKA (reference sequence). CDR3 length equals 15 residues. The V end lost 5 bases, the J end lost 1 base, and 12 bases lay between the germline ends. Here the CDR3 DNA reads TGCAGTGCTCGGCCCGGGGCTTCTGGGGCCAACGTCCTGACTTTC. Its translation is CSARPGASGANVLTF.

The chain has TRBV12-3 or TRBV12-4 and TRBJ2-1; 9 nucleotides match TRBD2. CDR3 size: 15 residues. V was clipped by 1 base and J by 7 bases; unmatched bases: 5. The CDR3 DNA reads as TGTGCCAGCAGTTTAGTCTCCAGCGGGGGGAATGAGCAGTTCTTC. The encoded protein is CASSLVSSGGNEQFF.

This clonotype was seen at least ten times. The chain is built from TRBV5-1 and TRBJ2-1; D is undetermined. The V end lost 1 base, the J end lost 1 base, and 9 bases lay between the germline ends. The V gene's germline CDR1 is SGHRS and CDR2 YFSETQ. This CDR3 is 15 amino acids long. The CDR3 is CASSLTEPSYNEQFF. CDR3 sequence (DNA): TGCGCCAGCAGCTTGACCGAACCGTCCTACAATGAGCAGTTCTTC.

This clonotype was detected ten times or more. The chain combines TRBV9 with TRBJ2-3, with D unclear. The CDR3 sequence is 12 residues long. Germline V CDR1 and CDR2: SGDLS, YYNGEE. Trimming took 4 bases from V and 6 from J, leaving 9 bases between them. The chain's CDR3 is CASSRHGDTQYF. As DNA, the CDR3 is TGTGCCAGCAGCCGCCACGGGGATACGCAGTATTTT.

V usage is TRBV20-1 and J usage is TRBJ2-2; the match to TRBD1 covers 9 bases. V lost 5 bases to trimming and J lost 3 bases; unmatched junction nucleotides: 4. The CDR3 length is 14 residues. Germline V gives CDR1 DFQATT, CDR2 SNEGSKA (reference sequence). CDR3 nucleotides: TGCAGTGCTGGGACAGGGAGCGACACCGGGGAGCTGTTTTTT. Translated, it gives CSAGTGSDTGELFF.

This clonotype was found many times. This chain connects TRBV7-9 to TRBJ1-1; D uncertain. V lost 3 bases and J lost 4, with 6 bases in between. The CDR3 is 12 residues long. CDR1 is SEHNR and CDR2 is FQNEAQ in the germline V gene (reference sequence). In nucleotides, the CDR3 is TGTGCCAGCAGCTTCGGTTTCACTGAAGCTTTCTTT. Translating it yields CASSFGFTEAFF.

V and J are TRBV5-4 and TRBJ1-5; 8 nucleotides align to TRBD1. The V segment lost 5 bases and the J segment 4 bases; nucleotides outside the gene matches: 11. CDR1 SGHNT and CDR2 YYREEE come from the germline V gene (reference sequence). The CDR3 loop spans 16 amino acids. CDR3 bases: TGTGCCAGCAGAACAAATCGACAGGGGATAAATCAGCCCCAGCATTTT. It is translated as CASRTNRQGINQPQHF.

This chain links TRBV15 with TRBJ2-3; D unresolved. With 3 bases removed from V and 0 bases from J, the gap between germline ends came to 4 bases. CDR1 and CDR2 from the germline V gene are LNHNV and YYDKDF (reference sequence). This CDR3 is built from 13 residues. The CDR3, as DNA: TGTGCCACCAGCAGGAGTAGCACAGATACGCAGTATTTT. Protein product: CATSRSSTDTQYF.

This clonotype was seen repeatedly, ten times or more. This chain uses TRBV6-2 or TRBV6-3 with TRBJ2-1, with D tentatively TRBD2 (6 bases). This CDR3 spans 14 amino acids. Trimming removed 6 bases at V and 1 base at J, with 10 bases between. Germline-derived CDR1 and CDR2 are MNHEY and SVGEGT. CDR3 sequence reads: CASREGLSYNEQFF. The CDR3 coding sequence is TGTGCCAGCAGGGAGGGGCTTTCCTACAATGAGCAGTTCTTC.

The table lists this clonotype with a few counts. The chain links TRBV3-1 to TRBJ2-3; 10 bases fit TRBD2. Germline V gene data show CDR1 as LGHDT and CDR2 as YNNKEL (reference sequence). Trimming at V came to 6 bases and at J to 4 bases, leaving 13 bases not matched to a gene. CDR3 length equals 17 residues. CDR3 nucleotides: TGTGCCAGCAGTCCTACTGGAAGCGGGAGGGACGCAGATACGCAGTATTTT. This sequence encodes CASSPTGSGRDADTQYF.

On this clonotype: This may come from a read error, since a much larger clone is one base off. This chain connects TRBV27 to TRBJ1-2; D perhaps matches TRBD1 (5 bases). The germline gives CDR1 MNHEY, CDR2 SMNVEV (reference sequence). The CDR3 runs to 12 residues. Trimming removed 5 bases from V and 7 bases from J, with 11 bases in between. The CDR3 here is CASSPVTAGYTF. The CDR3 nucleotides are TGTGCCAGCAGTCCCGTGACAGCTGGCTACACCTTC.

This clonotype showed up many times. The chain uses TRBV20-1 and TRBJ2-7; D is unclear. The CDR3 sequence is 13 residues long. Trimming removed 1 base at V and 3 bases at J, with 10 bases between. Germline V CDR1 and CDR2: DFQATT, SNEGSKA (reference sequence). CDR3 sequence: CSARVEAGYEQYF. In DNA, the CDR3 is TGCAGTGCTAGAGTCGAGGCTGGCTACGAGCAGTACTTC.

This clonotype was observed at least ten times. The chain joins TRBV20-1 to TRBJ1-5; 10 bases map to TRBD1. This CDR3 contains 14 residues. Germline V lookup: CDR1 DFQATT, CDR2 SNEGSKA (reference sequence). V lost 3 bases to trimming and J lost 4 bases; unmatched junction nucleotides: 3. The CDR3 region is CSASRGQGNQPQHF. In DNA form, the CDR3 reads TGCAGTGCTAGTAGGGGACAGGGGAATCAGCCCCAGCATTTT.

This clonotype has ten or more counts. The gene calls are TRBV5-1 and TRBJ2-5; 10 positions agree with TRBD2. In germline, CDR1 is SGHRS, CDR2 YFSETQ. This CDR3 has 14 residues. V shed 4 bases, J shed 0 bases, and the junction held 0 bases outside the gene matches. For the CDR3, the DNA is TGCGCCAGCAGCCTAGCGGGGGACCAAGAGACCCAGTACTTC. Translated, it gives CASSLAGDQETQYF.

This clonotype appeared many times. The V gene is TRBV12-3 or TRBV12-4, the J gene TRBJ2-1; weak D call: TRBD2 (5 bases). The CDR3 runs 12 residues. Trimming removed 7 bases at V and 4 bases at J, with 8 bases between. The CDR3 reads CASTRTYNEQFF. CDR3 coding DNA: TGTGCCAGCACCCGGACTTACAATGAGCAGTTCTTC.

In its sample, this clonotype was seen many times. This chain uses TRBV6-1 with TRBJ2-7; D perhaps matches TRBD1 (5 bases). The CDR3 sequence is 14 residues long. Trimming took 1 base from V and 3 from J, leaving 10 bases between them. Germline V CDR1 and CDR2: MNHNS, SASEGT. In DNA form, the CDR3 reads TGTGCCAGCAGTGAAGGGGGCAAACACTACGAGCAGTACTTC. It is translated as CASSEGGKHYEQYF.

This clonotype was seen many times. J is TRBJ2-2 and V is TRBV12-3 or TRBV12-4, with D perhaps TRBD2 (6 bases). The CDR3 is made up of 15 amino acids. Trimming cost V 6 bases and J 0 bases, with 11 bases left between them. CDR3 DNA: TGTGCCAGCAGCTTTAGGAGGGCGAACACCGGGGAGCTGTTTTTT. Translating it yields CASSFRRANTGELFF.

At least ten counts were recorded for this clonotype. The rearrangement joins TRBV5-1 to TRBJ2-1; TRBD1 agrees at 7 bases. J gave up 6 bases and V 6 bases, and 6 bases lay outside the gene matches. There are 13 residues in the CDR3. The V gene's germline CDR1 is SGHRS and CDR2 YFSETQ. CDR3 sequence: CASTDRVSNEQFF. CDR3 nucleotides: TGCGCCAGCACCGACAGGGTATCCAATGAGCAGTTCTTC.

The rearrangement uses TRBV19 and TRBJ2-3; 7 positions match TRBD2. Germline CDR1 and CDR2: LNHDA and SQIVND (reference sequence). There are 13 residues in the CDR3. The V gene end was trimmed by 9 bases and the J gene end by 4 bases; junction bases not matched to a gene: 7. For the CDR3, the DNA is TGTGCCAGCGCTGGGGCGGGAGCAGATACGCAGTATTTT. Translation: CASAGAGADTQYF.

The chain recombines TRBV24-1 with TRBJ2-5; TRBD1 matches at 11 bases. The CDR3 totals 15 residues. From germline, CDR1 is KGHDR and CDR2 SFDVKD. Trimming took 3 bases from V and 5 from J; bases not matched to a gene: 4. The CDR3 nucleotides read TGTGCCACCAGTGATCCCGGGACAGGGGGGGAGACCCAGTACTTC. Translation gives CATSDPGTGGETQYF.

Notes on this clonotype: A read error may be the cause here, since a much bigger clone is one base away. The genes are TRBV5-1 and TRBJ2-6; D remains unclear. This CDR3 has 15 amino acids. Germline CDR1 is SGHRS and CDR2 is YFSETQ. The CDR3 nucleotides are TGCGCCAGCAGCGGCGAGCCCTCTGAGGCCAACGTCCTGACTTTC. This sequence encodes CASSGEPSEANVLTF. Together with reference TRBV5-1 and TRBJ2-6, the CDR3 gives the full variable domain: KAGVTQTPRYLIKTRGQQVTLSCSPISGHRSVSWYQQTPGQGLQFLFEYFSETQRNKGNFPGRFSGRQFSNSRSEMNVSTLELGDSALYLCASSGEPSEANVLTFGAGSRLTVL.

This clonotype occurred many times. The chain combines TRBV27 with TRBJ2-1; 10 positions agree with TRBD2. CDR1 MNHEY and CDR2 SMNVEV come from the germline V gene (reference sequence). Losses at the gene ends were 4 bases for V and 6 bases for J; bases not matched to a gene: 9. This CDR3 region has 16 residues. The chain's CDR3 is CASSSPGTSASNEQFF. CDR3 nucleotide sequence: TGTGCCAGCAGTTCACCCGGGACTAGCGCTTCCAATGAGCAGTTCTTC.